This entry lists 2 T cell receptor beta chains sequenced from one sample in a study of T cell responses to AZD1222 COVID-19 vaccine. TCRdb's table, derived via immunoSEQ multiplex PCR, lists solely in-frame clones and lacks some. Of under 95,000 clones listed, roughly 88% are singletons. The sequencing used peripheral blood, collected 28 days after the second AZD1222 dose. The receptors originated from an adult who received the AZD1222 COVID-19 vaccine.

This clone was observed a handful of times. V and J are TRBV9 and TRBJ1-3; D might be TRBD1 (5 bases). V shed 0 bases and J shed 7 bases, with 14 bases lying between them. Germline V lookup: CDR1 SGDLS, CDR2 YYNGEE. This CDR3 has 15 residues. Here the CDR3 reads CASSVDSGRGNTIYF. In DNA form, the CDR3 reads TGTGCCAGCAGCGTAGACTCGGGACGGGGGAACACCATATATTTT.

The rearrangement links TRBV19 to TRBJ2-7; D is uncertain. Germline loops: CDR1 LNHDA, CDR2 SQIVND (reference sequence). The V gene lost 5 bases and the J gene lost 6 bases, with 20 bases spanning the gap. The CDR3 has 15 amino acids. The CDR3 loop reads CASSVAYSRRGEQYF. The CDR3 bases are TGTGCCAGTAGTGTGGCGTACTCAAGAAGAGGCGAGCAGTACTTC.